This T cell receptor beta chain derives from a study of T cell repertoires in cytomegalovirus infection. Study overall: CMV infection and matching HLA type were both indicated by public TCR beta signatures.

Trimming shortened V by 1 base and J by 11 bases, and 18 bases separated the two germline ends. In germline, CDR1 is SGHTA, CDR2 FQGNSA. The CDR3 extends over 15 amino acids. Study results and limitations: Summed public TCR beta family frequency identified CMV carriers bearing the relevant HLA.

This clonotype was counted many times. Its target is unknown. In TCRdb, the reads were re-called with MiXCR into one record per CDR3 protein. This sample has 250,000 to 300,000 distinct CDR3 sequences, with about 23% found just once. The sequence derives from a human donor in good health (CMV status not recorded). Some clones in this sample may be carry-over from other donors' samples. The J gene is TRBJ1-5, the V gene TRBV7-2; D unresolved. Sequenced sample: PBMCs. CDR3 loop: CASSLGEAGLRTQHF. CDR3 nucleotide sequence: TGTGCCAGCAGCTTAGGAGAGGCGGGTTTGAGGACCCAGCATTTT.